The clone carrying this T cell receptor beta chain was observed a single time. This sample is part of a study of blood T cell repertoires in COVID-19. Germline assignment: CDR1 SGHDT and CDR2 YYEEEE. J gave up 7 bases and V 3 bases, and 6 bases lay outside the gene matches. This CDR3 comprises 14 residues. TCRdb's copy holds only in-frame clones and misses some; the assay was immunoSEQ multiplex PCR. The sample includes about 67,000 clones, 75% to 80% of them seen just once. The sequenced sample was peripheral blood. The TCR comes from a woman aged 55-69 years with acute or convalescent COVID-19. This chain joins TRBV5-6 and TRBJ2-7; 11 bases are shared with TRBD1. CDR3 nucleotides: TGTGCCAGCAGCTCGGACAGGGGGCTAGGGGAGCAGTACTTC. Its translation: CASSSDRGLGEQYF.